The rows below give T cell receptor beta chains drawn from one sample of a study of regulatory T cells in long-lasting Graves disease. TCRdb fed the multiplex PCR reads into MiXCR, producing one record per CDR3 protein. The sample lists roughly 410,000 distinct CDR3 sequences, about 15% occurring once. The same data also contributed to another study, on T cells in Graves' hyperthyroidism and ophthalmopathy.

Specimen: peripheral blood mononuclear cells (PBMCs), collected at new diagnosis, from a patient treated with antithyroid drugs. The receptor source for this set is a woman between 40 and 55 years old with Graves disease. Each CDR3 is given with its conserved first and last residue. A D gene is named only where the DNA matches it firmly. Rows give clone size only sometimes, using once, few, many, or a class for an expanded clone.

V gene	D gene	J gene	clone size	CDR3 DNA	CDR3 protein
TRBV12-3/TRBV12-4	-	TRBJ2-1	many	TGTGCCAGCACCCCGAGCAATGAGCAGTTCTTC	CASTPSNEQFF
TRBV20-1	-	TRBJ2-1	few	TGCAGTGCTGGCCTTATGACAGTTAACAATGAGCAGTTCTTC	CSAGLMTVNNEQFF
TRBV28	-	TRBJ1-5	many	TGTGCCAGCAGTTTGATGGGCGCGGGACAGCCCCAGCATTTT	CASSLMGAGQPQHF
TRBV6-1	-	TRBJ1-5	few	TGTGCCAGCAGCCCGGGAACTCCGCAGCATTTT	CASSPGTPQHF
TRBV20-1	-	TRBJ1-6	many	TGCAGTGCTAGACAGGGGAGCTCCTATAATTCACCCCTCCACTTT	CSARQGSSYNSPLHF
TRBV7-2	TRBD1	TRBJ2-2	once	TGTGCCAGCAGCTCACATTTATGGGACAGGGCGAACACCGGGGAGCTGTTTTTT	CASSSHLWDRANTGELFF
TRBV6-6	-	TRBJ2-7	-	TGTGCCAGCAGTTACTCGTTAAACAGTTTTGGGTACGAGCAGTACTTC	CASSYSLNSFGYEQYF
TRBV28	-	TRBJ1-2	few	TGTGCCAGCAGTTTATTTCAGGTTCTTGGGTATGGCTACACCTTC	CASSLFQVLGYGYTF
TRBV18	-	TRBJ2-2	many	TGTGCCAGCTCACCTCAGGGTCCCGGGGAGCTGTTTTTT	CASSPQGPGELFF
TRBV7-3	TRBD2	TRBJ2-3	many	TGTGCCAGCAGCTCCATAGCGGGAGAAGGAACAGATACGCAGTATTTT	CASSSIAGEGTDTQYF
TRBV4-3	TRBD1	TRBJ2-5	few	TGCGCCAGCAGCCGCGGGACAGGGGATGGTGAGACCCAGTACTTC	CASSRGTGDGETQYF